The 20 T cell receptor beta chains below all came from one sample that was sequenced in a study of T cell changes during pregnancy in multiple sclerosis (dated by TCRdb to the late 2010s). The library was prepared using the immunoSEQ multiplex PCR assay. What TCRdb holds here is the immuneACCESS table cut down to in-frame rearrangements. Part of the clones is not present; checked against another copy, under half of the missing clones reflect an unresolved V gene, and the others are unexplained. The sample yields approximately 40,000 clones; about 90% were counted once. The top ten clonotypes cover over 0.55% of the sample. This specimen consisted of CD4+ T cells from peripheral blood mononuclear cells, obtained before pregnancy. The receptor source for this set is a female donor with multiple sclerosis, enrolled in a pregnancy study.

Note on this clone: The junction differs from germline at one of its ends, possibly a read error. This same CDR3 is encoded by further DNA sequences in the sample. The V call is TRBV7-6, the J call TRBJ2-3; perhaps TRBD2 as D (5 bases). Germline assignment: CDR1 SGHVS and CDR2 FNYEAQ. This CDR3 contains 15 residues. CDR3 residues: CASSLEGGATDTQYF. DNA of the CDR3: TGTGCCAGCAGCTTAGAAGGAGGAGCCACAGATACGCAATATTTT. The full variable domain, completed using reference TRBV7-6 and TRBJ2-3, is GAGVSQSPRYKVTKRGQDVALRCDPISGHVSLYWYRQALGQGPEFLTYFNYEAQQDKSGLPNDRFSAERPEGSISTLTIQRTEQRDSAMYRCASSLEGGATDTQYFGPGTRLTVL.

This clone occurred a few times. The chain couples TRBV18 to TRBJ1-1; 9 bases fit TRBD1. The V gene end was trimmed by 3 bases and the J gene end by 4 bases; junction bases not matched to a gene: 6. CDR1 and CDR2 (germline): KGHSH, LQKENI. The CDR3 loop spans 15 amino acids. Written as DNA, the CDR3 is TGTGCCAGCTCACCTTCACAGGGGGCCTCCACTGAAGCTTTCTTT. Protein sequence: CASSPSQGASTEAFF.

This chain connects TRBV7-9 to TRBJ2-4, with TRBD1 identical over 7 bases. Germline lookup yields CDR1 SEHNR and CDR2 FQNEAQ (reference sequence). With V trimmed by 2 bases and J by 4 bases, 8 bases remained unmatched. The CDR3 spans 16 residues. CDR3 in amino acids: CASSLISGDSKNIQYF. CDR3 DNA: TGTGCCAGCAGCTTAATCAGTGGGGACAGTAAAAACATTCAGTACTTC.

This sequence joins TRBV7-3 and TRBJ2-1, with a possible D match to TRBD2 (5 bases). Trimming took 4 bases from V and 3 from J, leaving 7 bases between them. CDR3 length: 13 amino acids. The V gene's germline CDR1 is SGHTA and CDR2 FQGTGA. The CDR3 reads CASSSRVYNEQFF. CDR3 DNA: TGTGCCAGCAGCTCGAGGGTCTACAATGAGCAGTTCTTC.

The count of this clone is one. This rearrangement joins TRBV5-1 to TRBJ2-3, with 14 bases matching TRBD2. CDR3 length equals 16 residues. V was clipped by 3 bases and J by 1 base; unmatched bases: 1. Germline V gives CDR1 SGHRS, CDR2 YFSETQ. The CDR3 protein is CASSSGLAGGTDTQYF. As DNA, the CDR3 is TGCGCCAGCAGCTCGGGACTAGCGGGGGGCACAGATACGCAGTATTTT.

The count of this clone is one. The J gene is TRBJ1-1, the V gene TRBV5-4, with TRBD1 matching 8 bases. Germline V lookup: CDR1 SGHNT, CDR2 YYREEE (reference sequence). Unmatched junction bases numbered 7, after V lost 0 bases and J lost 12 bases. CDR3 length equals 13 residues. The CDR3 loop reads CASSLARTGKTFF. In nucleotides, the CDR3 is TGTGCCAGCAGCTTGGCCAGGACAGGGAAAACTTTCTTT.

The CDR3 reads CAISRQASSYNEQFF. The CDR3 coding sequence is TGTGCCATCAGTCGACAGGCGAGCTCCTACAATGAGCAGTTCTTC. The V call is TRBV10-3, the J call TRBJ2-1, with a possible D match to TRBD1 (6 bases). The CDR3 contains 15 residues. V lost 5 bases and J lost 0, with 11 bases in between. Germline loops: CDR1 ENHRY, CDR2 SYGVKD.

The chain is built from TRBV6-6 and TRBJ1-2; D uncertain. Germline assignment: CDR1 MNHNY and CDR2 SVGAGI (reference sequence). Trimming took off 5 bases at V and 6 bases at J, with 13 bases between the two ends. The CDR3 has 13 amino acids. In DNA form, the CDR3 reads TGTGCCAGCAGTACCGATACAATTCATGGCTACACCTTC. Its protein is CASSTDTIHGYTF.

V gene TRBV4-3 combines with J gene TRBJ2-2; no reliable D call. Germline CDR1 and CDR2: LGHNA and YSLEER. The CDR3 length is 16 residues. Trimming cost V 1 base and J 3 bases, with 12 bases left between them. CDR3 protein: CASSQVGSWDTGELFF. In nucleotides, the CDR3 is TGCGCCAGCAGCCAAGTGGGCTCCTGGGACACCGGGGAGCTGTTTTTT.

Turning to this clone: This sample also contains other DNA sequences that code for the same CDR3. In DNA, the CDR3 is TGTGCCAGCAGCTTAGTGAGACTAGCGGTGTACAATGAGCAGTTCTTC. Translated, it gives CASSLVRLAVYNEQFF. J is TRBJ2-1 and V is TRBV7-2; 9 bases line up with TRBD2. The CDR3 spans 16 residues. Germline V lookup: CDR1 SGHTA, CDR2 FQGNSA. V was pared by 1 base and J by 4 bases, with 5 bases of the junction left unmatched. The full variable domain, completed using reference TRBV7-2 and TRBJ2-1, is GAGVSQSPSNKVTEKGKDVELRCDPISGHTALYWYRQSLGQGLEFLIYFQGNSAPDKSGLPSDRFSAERTGGSVSTLTIQRTQQEDSAVYLCASSLVRLAVYNEQFFGPGTRLTVL.

This chain uses TRBV19 with TRBJ2-3; possibly TRBD1 for D (6 bases). V was clipped by 3 bases and J by 4 bases, with 14 bases between them. Germline CDR1 LNHDA, CDR2 SQIVND (reference sequence). The CDR3 is made up of 15 amino acids. For the CDR3, the DNA is TGTGCCAGTAGTATCTCCAGGGGAATAGCAGATACGCAGTATTTT. Amino acid sequence: CASSISRGIADTQYF.

This rearrangement joins TRBV5-1 to TRBJ1-2, with a possible D match to TRBD1 (5 bases). V lost 0 bases and J lost 4, with 7 bases in between. The germline V gene has CDR1 SGHRS and CDR2 YFSETQ. The CDR3 has 13 amino acids. CDR3 in DNA: TGCGCCAGCAGCTTGGGACAGTTCTATGGCTACACCTTC. Protein sequence: CASSLGQFYGYTF.

The rearrangement joins TRBV5-4 to TRBJ1-1, with a possible D match to TRBD1 (6 bases). The germline V gene encodes CDR1 SGHNT and CDR2 YYREEE (reference sequence). The V and J ends lost 7 bases and 2 bases respectively, with 9 bases between them. This CDR3 region has 12 residues. CDR3 DNA: TGTGCCAGCGGACAGATCAACACTGAAGCTTTCTTT. This sequence encodes CASGQINTEAFF.

This clone has a handful of counts. The chain recombines TRBV5-1 with TRBJ2-1; 7 bases fit TRBD1. Germline trimming cut 0 bases from V and 1 base from J; bases unmatched to any gene: 19. Germline values: CDR1 SGHRS, CDR2 YFSETQ. CDR3 size: 21 residues. The CDR3 nucleotides are TGCGCCAGCAGCTTGGCTCGTCTGGGACAGAAGATGCCGACATCCTACAATGAGCAGTTCTTC. Protein sequence: CASSLARLGQKMPTSYNEQFF. Looking up the rest from reference TRBV5-1 and TRBJ2-1 gives the full variable domain: KAGVTQTPRYLIKTRGQQVTLSCSPISGHRSVSWYQQTPGQGLQFLFEYFSETQRNKGNFPGRFSGRQFSNSRSEMNVSTLELGDSALYLCASSLARLGQKMPTSYNEQFFGPGTRLTVL.

The chain combines TRBV28 with TRBJ1-1, with 9 bases aligning to TRBD1. Trimming removed 5 bases from V and 5 bases from J; junction bases left unmatched: 9. The germline CDR1 and CDR2 sequences are MDHEN and SYDVKM. This CDR3 spans 15 amino acids. CDR3 coding DNA: TGTGCCAGCAGTACCGGGACAGGGATGAGAACTGAAGCTTTCTTT. This codes for CASSTGTGMRTEAFF.

The chain has TRBV19 and TRBJ1-2; D uncertain. Germline lookup yields CDR1 LNHDA and CDR2 SQIVND (reference sequence). This CDR3 is built from 14 residues. V lost 3 bases and J lost 2, with 10 bases in between. The CDR3 sequence is CASSIERTNYGYTF. CDR3 in DNA: TGTGCCAGTAGTATCGAGCGCACCAACTATGGCTACACCTTC.

The gene calls are TRBV7-3 and TRBJ1-1; D may be TRBD1 (6 bases). Trimming left V 2 bases short and J 0 bases short, with 13 bases between. The CDR3 has 16 amino acids. Germline V CDR1 and CDR2: SGHTA, FQGTGA. CDR3 in amino acids: CASSLGGGQLNTEAFF. The DNA for the CDR3 is TGTGCCAGCAGCTTAGGGGGCGGACAGTTGAACACTGAAGCTTTCTTT. Full variable domain (missing parts from reference TRBV7-3 and TRBJ1-1): GAGVSQTPSNKVTEKGKYVELRCDPISGHTALYWYRQSLGQGPEFLIYFQGTGAADDSGLPNDRFFAVRPEGSVSTLKIQRTERGDSAVYLCASSLGGGQLNTEAFFGQGTRLTVV.

The chain recombines TRBV5-1 with TRBJ2-1, with 10 bases aligning to TRBD2. V gave up 5 bases and J gave up 8 bases; unmatched junction bases: 10. Germline CDR1 and CDR2: SGHRS and YFSETQ. The CDR3 sequence is 15 residues long. Here the CDR3 DNA reads TGCGCCAGCAGTCCGAGCGGGGGGGGTAGGGATGAGCAGTTCTTC. Protein sequence: CASSPSGGGRDEQFF.

This chain links TRBV7-2 with TRBJ2-4; possible D gene TRBD2, 5 bases. Trimming took off 5 bases at V and 1 base at J, with 18 bases between the two ends. The CDR3 is made up of 17 amino acids. Per germline, CDR1 SGHTA and CDR2 FQGNSA. The CDR3 protein is CASSPGVGSQAKNIQYF. CDR3 nucleotide sequence: TGTGCCAGCAGCCCTGGGGTAGGGAGTCAGGCCAAAAACATTCAGTACTTC.

J is TRBJ2-3 and V is TRBV5-1; TRBD2 aligns across 11 bases. V lost 4 bases and J lost 8; bases outside the gene matches: 9. The CDR3 is 15 amino acids. CDR1 is SGHRS and CDR2 is YFSETQ in the germline V gene. The CDR3 reads CASSGAGLAVGTQYF. The CDR3 DNA reads as TGCGCCAGCAGCGGGGCGGGACTAGCGGTCGGTACGCAGTATTTT.